Following are 9 T cell receptor beta chains from one sample sequenced in a study of cytomegalovirus exposure and HLA in healthy donors. The PCR was carried out with 60 Vbeta primers and 13 Jbeta primers. TCRdb's copy holds only in-frame clones and misses some; the assay was immunoSEQ multiplex PCR. The table has about 140,000 clones, 70% to 90% seen once. The sequencing sample was made of PBMCs. The receptor set was obtained from a middle-aged woman in good health and CMV-seronegative.

The gene calls are TRBV11-2 and TRBJ2-7; tentatively, D is TRBD1 (5 bases). This CDR3 is built from 14 residues. Germline V gene sequence: CDR1 SGHAT, CDR2 FQNNGV. V shed 4 bases and J shed 6 bases, with 16 bases lying between them. The DNA of the CDR3 is TGTGCCAGCAGCTCAGGGAAGGGGTGGGGCGAGCAGTACTTC. Protein product: CASSSGKGWGEQYF.

The V and J genes are TRBV27 and TRBJ1-3; 11 nucleotides line up with TRBD1. Losses at the gene ends were 5 bases for V and 3 bases for J; bases not matched to a gene: 3. This CDR3 region has 15 residues. Germline assignment: CDR1 MNHEY and CDR2 SMNVEV (reference sequence). The DNA of the CDR3 is TGTGCCAGCAGTCGTGGGACAGGGGGTGGAAACACCATATATTTT. Translation: CASSRGTGGGNTIYF.

This clone has more than one count but fewer than ten. V usage is TRBV10-3 and J usage is TRBJ2-5, with D maybe TRBD2 (5 bases). The CDR3 has 13 residues. In germline, CDR1 is ENHRY, CDR2 SYGVKD. Trimming shortened V by 8 bases and J by 1 base, and 11 bases separated the two germline ends. The CDR3 region is CAIALGGQETQYF. In DNA form, the CDR3 reads TGTGCCATCGCGCTCGGAGGCCAAGAGACCCAGTACTTC.

This sequence joins TRBV6-1 and TRBJ2-2, with D perhaps matching TRBD1 (5 bases). Germline loops: CDR1 MNHNS, CDR2 SASEGT. The ends were cut back, 11 bases at V and 6 bases at J, with 19 bases in the middle. CDR3 length: 14 residues. In DNA form, the CDR3 reads TGTGCCGCGAGCATGTCAGGGTTTGCCGGGGAGCTGTTTTTT. As protein: CAASMSGFAGELFF.

The rearrangement links TRBV4-2 to TRBJ2-1, with TRBD1 matching over 7 bases. This CDR3 contains 17 residues. The junction had 12 bases not matched to a gene; V was cut back by 2 bases and J by 5 bases. Germline CDR1 reads LGHNA; CDR2 reads YNFKEQ. CDR3 sequence: CASSQPTGSTTDNEQFF. Written as DNA, the CDR3 is TGTGCCAGCAGCCAACCGACAGGGAGTACTACCGACAATGAGCAGTTCTTC.

V and J are TRBV6-5 and TRBJ1-3, with D unresolved. The germline gives CDR1 MNHEY, CDR2 SVGAGI. The CDR3 has 11 residues. Trimming took off 5 bases at V and 5 bases at J, with 4 bases between the two ends. CDR3 nucleotide sequence: TGTGCCAGCAGTGGCAGAAACACCATATATTTT. It encodes CASSGRNTIYF.

This clone was seen only once. The chain carries TRBV19 and TRBJ2-1, with D possibly being TRBD2 (6 bases). Between the trimmed V and J ends, which lost 0 bases and 0 bases, there was a span of 9 bases. The CDR3 is 16 residues long. Looked up from germline, CDR1 is LNHDA and CDR2 is SQIVND (reference sequence). The CDR3 region is CASSIEGGSSYNEQFF. The DNA for the CDR3 is TGTGCCAGTAGTATAGAGGGGGGTAGCTCCTACAATGAGCAGTTCTTC.

This clone appeared once. V and J are TRBV5-1 and TRBJ2-2; TRBD1 matches 9 bases. J was trimmed by 4 bases and V by 0 bases; bases with no gene match: 4. The germline V gene has CDR1 SGHRS and CDR2 YFSETQ. The CDR3 runs to 16 residues. CDR3 region: CASSLVGQGSTGELFF. The CDR3 coding sequence is TGCGCCAGCAGCTTGGTGGGACAGGGAAGCACCGGGGAGCTGTTTTTT.

V usage is TRBV15 and J usage is TRBJ1-5, with 8 bases identical to TRBD1. CDR1 and CDR2 (germline): LNHNV, YYDKDF (reference sequence). The CDR3 is 16 amino acids. With V trimmed by 1 base and J by 5 bases, 7 bases remained unmatched. The CDR3 coding sequence is TGTGCCACCAGCAGAGCCCCTGGGACAGGATATCAGCCCCAGCATTTT. Protein product: CATSRAPGTGYQPQHF.